This TCR beta chain was sequenced during a study of T cells expressing NK-cell markers. This CDR3 is built from 13 residues. The study's findings and limits: Expanded NKG2C+ T cell clones had unclear HCMV specificity. Where several donors were concerned, these clonotypes also led the CD3+CD56-NKG2C+ fraction.

Notes on this clonotype: As yet, its antigen is unknown.

TCRdb reprocessed the 5' RACE reads, keeping one entry per CDR3 protein, no DNA. The table for this sample gives approximately 440,000 distinct CDR3 sequences. The receptor was isolated from a woman aged 50 to 60 in good health. The sequenced material came from blood T cells: a sorted CD56 or NKG2C T cell subset, CD4+ or CD8+ T cells, or bulk PBMC T cells (not recorded which). This chain links TRBV12-3 or TRBV12-4 with TRBJ1-1; the TCRdb call, TRBD1, lacks DNA for checking. CDR3 protein: CASRNQGWAEAFF.